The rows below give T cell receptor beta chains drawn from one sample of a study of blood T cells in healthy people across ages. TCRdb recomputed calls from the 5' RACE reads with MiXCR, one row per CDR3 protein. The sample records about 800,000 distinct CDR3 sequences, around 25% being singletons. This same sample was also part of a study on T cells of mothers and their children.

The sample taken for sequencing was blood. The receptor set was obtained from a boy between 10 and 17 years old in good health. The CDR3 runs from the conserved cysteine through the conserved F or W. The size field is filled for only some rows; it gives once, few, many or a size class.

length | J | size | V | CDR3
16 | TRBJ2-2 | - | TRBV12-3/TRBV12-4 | CASSLLTGSPTGELFF
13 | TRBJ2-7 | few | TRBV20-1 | CSAPPDRAYEQYF
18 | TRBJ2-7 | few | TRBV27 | CASKLAGLAGGSSYEQYF
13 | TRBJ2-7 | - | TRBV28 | CASSVPVSYEQYF
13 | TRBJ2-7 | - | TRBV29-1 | CSVEVWHSDEQYF
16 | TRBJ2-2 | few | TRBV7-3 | CASSPPRGTNTGELFF
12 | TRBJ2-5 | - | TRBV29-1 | CSVPQGAETQYF
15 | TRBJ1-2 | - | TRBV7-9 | CASSPIDRGVHGYTF
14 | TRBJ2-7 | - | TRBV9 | CASSVAGTDYEQYF
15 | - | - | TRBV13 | CASSYTGRAYNEQFF
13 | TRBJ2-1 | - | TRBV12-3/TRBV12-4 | CASSSGTRLEQFF
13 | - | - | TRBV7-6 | CASSAAGIGEQYF
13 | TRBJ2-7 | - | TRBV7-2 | CASSPRRYYEQHF
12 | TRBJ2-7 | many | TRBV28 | CASSPGYYEQYF
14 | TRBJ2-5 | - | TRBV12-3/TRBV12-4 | CASRTSGGEETQYF
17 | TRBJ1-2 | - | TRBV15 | CATSRPSNPDSNYGYTF
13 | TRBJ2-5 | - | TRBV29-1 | CSTERGTQETQYF
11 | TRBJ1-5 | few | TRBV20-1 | CSAREGQPQHF
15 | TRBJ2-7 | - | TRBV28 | CASSLSAWGVYEQYF
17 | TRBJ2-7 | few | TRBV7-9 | CASSLIGLAGGRGEQYF
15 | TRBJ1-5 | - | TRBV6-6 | CASSYDGGGGQPQHF
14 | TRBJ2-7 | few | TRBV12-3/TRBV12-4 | CASTNSGARGEQYF
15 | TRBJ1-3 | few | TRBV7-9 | CASSLSSGSRNTIYF
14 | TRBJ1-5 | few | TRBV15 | CATSRAGPRQPQHF
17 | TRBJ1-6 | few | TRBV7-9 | CASSLGQGGPYGSPLHF
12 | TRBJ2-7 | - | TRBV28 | CATSGGGYEQYF
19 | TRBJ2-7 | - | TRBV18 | CASSPRGRLASTWGYEQYF
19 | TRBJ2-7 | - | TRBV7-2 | CASSNRHGTSGGLPYEQYF
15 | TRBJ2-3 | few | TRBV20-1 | CSARVRTGRTDTQYF
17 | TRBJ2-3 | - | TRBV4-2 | CASSQDPKLAGADTQYF
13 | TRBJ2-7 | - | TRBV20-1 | CSARLGGLYEQYF
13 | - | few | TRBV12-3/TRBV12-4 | CASGASSFGEQYF
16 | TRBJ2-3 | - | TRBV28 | CASSLASGGDPDTQYF
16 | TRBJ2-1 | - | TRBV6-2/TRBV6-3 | CASSYLGLSSYNEQFF
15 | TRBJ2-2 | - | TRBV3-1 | CASSQESRNTGELFF
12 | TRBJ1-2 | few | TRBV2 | CAGARENYGYTF
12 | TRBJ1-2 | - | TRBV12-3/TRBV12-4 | CASSFSQYGYTF
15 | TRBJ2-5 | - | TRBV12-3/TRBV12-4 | CASSPPGGVQETQYF
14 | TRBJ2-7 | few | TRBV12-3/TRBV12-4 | CASKSQGQGRKQYF
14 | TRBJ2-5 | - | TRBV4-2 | CASSQGGSSETQYF
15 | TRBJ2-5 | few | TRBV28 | CASSYPQVLGETQYF
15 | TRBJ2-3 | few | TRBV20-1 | CSVTPSGRATDTQYF
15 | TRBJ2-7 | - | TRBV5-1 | CASSATGGASYEQYF
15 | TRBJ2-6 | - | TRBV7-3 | CASSPYVSGANVLTF
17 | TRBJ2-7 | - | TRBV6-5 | CASSSRWTGTKPYEQYF
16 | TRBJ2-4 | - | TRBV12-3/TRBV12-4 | CASTCPTFRGGNIQYF
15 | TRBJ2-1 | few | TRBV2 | CASSETARSYNEQFF
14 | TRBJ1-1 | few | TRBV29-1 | CSVEGIEMNTEAFF
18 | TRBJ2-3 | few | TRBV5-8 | CASSLALWGGIGTDTQYF
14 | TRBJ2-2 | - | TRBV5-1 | CASSFGGQAGELFF
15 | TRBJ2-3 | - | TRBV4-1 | CASRPGGSGTDTQYF
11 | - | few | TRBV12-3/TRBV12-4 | CASSSGNEQYF
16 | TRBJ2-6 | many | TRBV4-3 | CASSQDGRAGANVLTF
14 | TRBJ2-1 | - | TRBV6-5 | CASSYSQFWTGEFF
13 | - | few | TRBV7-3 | CASSLIVRLTQYF